A few counts support the clone carrying this T cell receptor (beta chain). The data were obtained in a study of blood T cell repertoires in COVID-19. Study details: T cells, B-cell-depleted T cells, or PBMCs supplied cDNA or gDNA.

This table comes from immunoSEQ multiplex PCR, and its TCRdb copy is limited to in-frame clones, with some not included. The repertoire has tens of thousands of clones, around 80% of them found once; the top ten carry 42%. CDR3 length: 15 residues. The V and J ends lost 3 bases and 6 bases, in that order; junction bases with no gene match: 7. Germline CDR1 is LGHNA and CDR2 is YNFKEQ. The sequence was collected from a woman of 80 years or more with acute or convalescent COVID-19. This chain uses TRBV4-2 with TRBJ2-1, with TRBD2 identical over 8 bases. Sequenced: peripheral blood. CDR3 protein: CASSQGLGGSNEQFF. The CDR3 nucleotides read TGTGCCAGCAGCCAGGGACTAGGGGGGTCCAATGAGCAGTTCTTC.